This T cell receptor beta chain was recovered during a study of T cell responses to AZD1222 COVID-19 vaccine. Notes on the study in general: Seropositive status at baseline applied to only 6 or 7 AZD1222 recipients. Most donors were white British and more were female, and clonal diversity was possibly underestimated. Researchers took repertoire samples only after the peak T cell response had come.

Of note for this clone: The antigen is not known.

In germline, CDR1 is MNHEY, CDR2 SMNVEV (reference sequence). V lost 3 bases, J lost 5 bases, and 9 bases stayed unmatched. CDR3 length: 16 amino acids. Sequenced by immunoSEQ multiplex PCR; TCRdb stores in-frame clones only, minus some. This table holds about 120,000 clones, 75% to 90% found once. Here the sequenced sample was peripheral blood, taken on day 0 of MenACWY control vaccination. The chain uses TRBV27 and TRBJ1-1; 10 positions agree with TRBD1. The TCR sequence derives from an adult in good health. The CDR3 sequence: CASSFRDRGVGTEAFF. The CDR3 bases are TGTGCCAGCAGTTTCCGGGACAGGGGTGTGGGGACTGAAGCTTTCTTT.